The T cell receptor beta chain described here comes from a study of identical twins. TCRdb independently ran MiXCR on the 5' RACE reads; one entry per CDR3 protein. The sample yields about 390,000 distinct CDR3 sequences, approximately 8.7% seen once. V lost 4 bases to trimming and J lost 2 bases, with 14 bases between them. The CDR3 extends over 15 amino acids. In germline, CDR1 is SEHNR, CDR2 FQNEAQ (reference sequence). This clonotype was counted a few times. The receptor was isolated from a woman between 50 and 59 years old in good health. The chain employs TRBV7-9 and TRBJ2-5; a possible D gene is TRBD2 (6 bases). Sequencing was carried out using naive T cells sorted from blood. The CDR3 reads CASSSKVSGQETQYF. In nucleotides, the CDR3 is TGTGCCAGCAGCTCGAAGGTTAGCGGTCAAGAGACCCAGTACTTC. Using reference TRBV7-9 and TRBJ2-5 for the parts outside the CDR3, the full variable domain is DTGVSQNPRHKITKRGQNVTFRCDPISEHNRLYWYRQTLGQGPEFLTYFQNEAQLEKSRLLSDRFSAERPKGSFSTLEIQRTEQGDSAMYLCASSSKVSGQETQYFGPGTRLLVL.